What follows describes a single TCR beta chain. The ends lost 4 bases at V and 0 bases at J; junction bases unmatched: 11. The CDR3 length is 18 residues. Germline V CDR1 and CDR2: MNHEY, SMNVEV (reference sequence). This specimen belongs to a study of blood T cell repertoires in COVID-19. Study-wide context: The samples span acute and convalescent COVID-19 from the United States, Italy and Spain.

Profiling relied on immunoSEQ multiplex PCR, and the TCRdb table lists in-frame clones only, not all of them. The sample lists roughly 160,000 clones, around 87% occurring once. The sample consisted of peripheral blood. This chain joins TRBV27 and TRBJ2-1; 8 bases agree with TRBD2. This receptor was taken from a man aged 18 to 35 with acute or convalescent COVID-19. CDR3 residues: CASSSPGTSFSSYNEQFF. As DNA, the CDR3 is TGTGCCAGCAGTTCCCCCGGGACTAGTTTTAGCTCCTACAATGAGCAGTTCTTC.